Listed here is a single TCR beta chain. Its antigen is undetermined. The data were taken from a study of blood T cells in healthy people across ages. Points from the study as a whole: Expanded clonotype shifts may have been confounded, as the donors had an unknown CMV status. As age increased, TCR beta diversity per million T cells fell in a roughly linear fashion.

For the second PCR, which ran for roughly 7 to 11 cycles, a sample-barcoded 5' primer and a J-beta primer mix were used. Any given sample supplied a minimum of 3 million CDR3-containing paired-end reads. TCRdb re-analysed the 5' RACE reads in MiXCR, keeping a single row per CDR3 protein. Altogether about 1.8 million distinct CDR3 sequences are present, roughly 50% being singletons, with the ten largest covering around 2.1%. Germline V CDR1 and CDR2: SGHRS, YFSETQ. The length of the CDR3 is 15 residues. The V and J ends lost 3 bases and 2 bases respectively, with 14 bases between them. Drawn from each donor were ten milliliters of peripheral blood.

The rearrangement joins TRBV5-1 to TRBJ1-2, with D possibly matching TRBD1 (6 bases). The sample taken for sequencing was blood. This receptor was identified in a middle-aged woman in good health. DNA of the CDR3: TGCGCCAGCAGCTGGGACACCCAGGCAAACTATGGCTACACCTTC. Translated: CASSWDTQANYGYTF.